The text below deals with one TCR beta chain. This specimen belongs to a study of long-term antiretroviral therapy in people with HIV. They ran version v3.0 of the immunoSEQ assay at survey level. Data came from immunoSEQ multiplex PCR; TCRdb stores just in-frame clones and leaves some out. The table has 25,000 to 30,000 clones, over 85% seen once. The specimen comprised unsorted PBMCs, sampled 1.8 years after starting antiretroviral therapy. The sequence derives from a woman younger than 30 with HIV.

CDR3 sequence (DNA): TGTGCCAGCAGTTTGAGCGGGCGCTCTGGGGCCAACGTCCTGACTTTC. It translates to CASSLSGRSGANVLTF. V is TRBV27 and J is TRBJ2-6, with D maybe TRBD2 (6 bases). The CDR3 is 16 amino acids. Germline V CDR1 and CDR2: MNHEY, SMNVEV (reference sequence). V lost 3 bases and J lost 0, with 9 bases in between.